The 30 T cell receptor beta chains below all came from one sample that was sequenced in a study of T cell changes during pregnancy in multiple sclerosis. Data came from immunoSEQ multiplex PCR; TCRdb stores just in-frame clones and leaves some out. The table includes more than 65,000 clones, about 93% detected once. Sequences were derived from CD4+ T cells from peripheral blood mononuclear cells, sampled before pregnancy. The receptors were gathered from a female donor with multiple sclerosis, enrolled in a pregnancy study.

The chain uses TRBV6-1 and TRBJ1-2; no clear D. V lost 3 bases and J 5 bases, leaving 16 bases between the germline ends. Germline CDR1 and CDR2: MNHNS and SASEGT. The CDR3 loop spans 15 amino acids. DNA for the CDR3: TGTGCCAGCAGTGAGTCTTGGACTTCTGGGTATGGCTACACCTTC. This translates into CASSESWTSGYGYTF.

The rearrangement joins TRBV18 to TRBJ2-3; D may be TRBD2 (6 bases). The CDR3 length is 16 residues. Trimming stripped 4 bases from V and 2 bases from J, with 16 bases between. Germline V gene sequence: CDR1 KGHSH, CDR2 LQKENI. In nucleotides, the CDR3 is TGTGCCAGCTCACGACGCGATAGCGGAAACACAGATACGCAGTATTTT. This sequence encodes CASSRRDSGNTDTQYF.

This chain joins TRBV5-1 and TRBJ2-7; unclear D gene. The CDR3 totals 13 residues. Trimming took 2 bases from V and 6 from J, leaving 12 bases between them. CDR1 is SGHRS and CDR2 is YFSETQ in the germline V gene. The CDR3: CASSFGYDSEQYF. CDR3 bases: TGCGCCAGCAGCTTTGGTTACGACTCCGAGCAGTACTTC.

The chain joins TRBV5-1 to TRBJ2-1; 9 bases agree with TRBD1. In germline, CDR1 is SGHRS, CDR2 YFSETQ. CDR3 length: 15 residues. The V segment lost 3 bases and the J segment 2 bases; nucleotides outside the gene matches: 3. The CDR3 nucleotides read TGCGCCAGCAGCTCGAGACAGGGGGCCTACAATGAGCAGTTCTTC. It codes for CASSSRQGAYNEQFF. Full variable domain (remainder filled in from reference TRBV5-1 and TRBJ2-1): KAGVTQTPRYLIKTRGQQVTLSCSPISGHRSVSWYQQTPGQGLQFLFEYFSETQRNKGNFPGRFSGRQFSNSRSEMNVSTLELGDSALYLCASSSRQGAYNEQFFGPGTRLTVL.

This chain joins TRBV30 and TRBJ1-2; D is possibly TRBD1 (6 bases). The CDR3 has 13 amino acids. V lost 2 bases to trimming and J lost 3 bases, with 10 bases between them. The germline V gene encodes CDR1 GTSNPN and CDR2 SVGIG (reference sequence). This chain's CDR3 is CAWSPTGYYGYTF. The CDR3, as DNA: TGTGCCTGGAGTCCGACAGGATACTATGGCTACACCTTC.

This sequence joins TRBV7-9 and TRBJ1-2; 8 bases are a match to TRBD1. The CDR3 is made up of 13 amino acids. V was pared by 5 bases and J by 8 bases, with 7 bases of the junction left unmatched. Germline CDR1 and CDR2: SEHNR and FQNEAQ (reference sequence). CDR3 nucleotides: TGTGCCAGCAGCCAAACAGGGGGAAGGGGCTACACCTTC. This translates into CASSQTGGRGYTF. Supplemented by reference TRBV7-9 and TRBJ1-2, the full variable domain reads DTGVSQNPRHKITKRGQNVTFRCDPISEHNRLYWYRQTLGQGPEFLTYFQNEAQLEKSRLLSDRFSAERPKGSFSTLEIQRTEQGDSAMYLCASSQTGGRGYTFGSGTRLTVV.

The rearrangement uses TRBV7-2 and TRBJ2-7; TRBD1 might be the D (6 bases). Deletions cut 5 bases from V and 3 bases from J, with 17 bases between. The CDR3 loop spans 15 amino acids. Germline values: CDR1 SGHTA, CDR2 FQGNSA. This CDR3 reads CASSRTVQGLYEQYF. The CDR3 nucleotides are TGTGCCAGCAGCCGGACAGTCCAAGGCCTCTACGAGCAGTACTTC.

This clone was seen more than once but under ten times. The chain combines TRBV5-6 with TRBJ1-1, with D maybe TRBD1 (5 bases). Germline V lookup: CDR1 SGHDT, CDR2 YYEEEE. The CDR3 runs to 14 residues. V gave up 0 bases and J gave up 1 base, with 7 bases separating them. The CDR3 sequence: CASSLGTKNTEAFF. DNA of the CDR3: TGTGCCAGCAGCTTGGGGACAAAGAACACTGAAGCTTTCTTT.

The chain joins TRBV20-1 to TRBJ2-7, with D maybe TRBD1 (6 bases). This CDR3 contains 11 residues. V was clipped by 7 bases and J by 3 bases, with 10 bases between them. The V gene's germline CDR1 is DFQATT and CDR2 SNEGSKA (reference sequence). The CDR3 coding sequence is TGCAGTGTCGAACAGGGCTACGAGCAGTACTTC. It is translated as CSVEQGYEQYF.

In its sample, this clone was seen once. V and J are TRBV27 and TRBJ1-1; 7 nucleotides align to TRBD1. V shed 5 bases and J 1 base; nucleotides not matched to a gene: 7. The CDR3 spans 15 residues. CDR1 and CDR2 (germline): MNHEY, SMNVEV (reference sequence). CDR3 bases: TGTGCCAGCAGTCCCCGGGACAGACCGAACACTGAAGCTTTCTTT. Amino acids: CASSPRDRPNTEAFF.

This clone was seen once. The chain joins TRBV11-3 to TRBJ2-2; 12 positions match TRBD1. From germline, CDR1 is SGHNT and CDR2 YENEEA. The CDR3 contains 16 residues. V was pared by 3 bases and J by 6 bases, with 5 bases of the junction left unmatched. CDR3 DNA sequence: TGTGCCAGCAGCTTGGGACAGGGGGCATTGCCCGGGGAGCTGTTTTTT. It encodes CASSLGQGALPGELFF.

The chain is built from TRBV21-1 and TRBJ2-1; the D call of TRBD1 is as the table states it, not checked on the DNA. TRBV21-1 is a documented pseudogene. There are 16 residues in the CDR3. The CDR3 region has the DNA TGTGCCAGCAGCAAAACTTTGCCGTGGGGGCACAATGAGCAGTTCTTC. Protein sequence: CASSKTLPWGHNEQFF.

The chain carries TRBV11-3 and TRBJ1-5; D possibly corresponds to TRBD1 (6 bases). V was clipped by 2 bases and J by 7 bases, with 9 bases between them. The germline CDR1 and CDR2 sequences are SGHNT and YENEEA. The CDR3 runs 13 residues. The CDR3 loop reads CASSLNRDQPQHF. DNA for the CDR3: TGTGCCAGCAGCTTAAACAGGGACCAGCCCCAGCATTTT.

This chain joins TRBV29-1 and TRBJ1-1; D is ambiguous. The CDR3 spans 14 residues. Germline V gene sequence: CDR1 SQVTM, CDR2 ANQGSEA. V was clipped by 5 bases and J by 0 bases, with 13 bases between them. The CDR3 DNA sequence: TGCAGCGTTAGGCGGGATTCTCTGAACACTGAAGCTTTCTTT. Its protein is CSVRRDSLNTEAFF.

This sequence joins TRBV19 and TRBJ2-1; TRBD1 might be the D (6 bases). The CDR3 has 16 amino acids. The V and J ends lost 1 base and 8 bases respectively, with 18 bases between them. The germline V gene encodes CDR1 LNHDA and CDR2 SQIVND (reference sequence). The CDR3 sequence: CASSIVRGLGYDEQFF. The CDR3 DNA reads as TGTGCCAGTAGTATAGTGAGGGGGTTGGGATACGATGAGCAGTTCTTC.

V usage is TRBV27 and J usage is TRBJ2-3; TRBD2 matches 11 bases. CDR1 is MNHEY, CDR2 SMNVEV, per germline (reference sequence). The CDR3 runs to 16 residues. With V trimmed by 6 bases and J by 4 bases, 9 bases remained unmatched. The CDR3, as DNA: TGTGCCAGCAGCCCGCCCGGGACTAGCGGAGCAGATACGCAGTATTTT. It specifies CASSPPGTSGADTQYF.

The chain carries TRBV27 and TRBJ2-7, with 13 nucleotides matching TRBD2. Germline assignment: CDR1 MNHEY and CDR2 SMNVEV (reference sequence). This CDR3 has 17 amino acids. V was pared by 5 bases and J by 2 bases, with 9 bases of the junction left unmatched. DNA for the CDR3: TGTGCCAGCAGTCCCGTGACTAGCGGGAGGCCCCCCTACGAGCAGTACTTC. This sequence encodes CASSPVTSGRPPYEQYF.

The chain carries TRBV29-1 and TRBJ2-5, with 7 bases identical to TRBD1. CDR3 length: 12 residues. Trimming removed 4 bases from V and 3 bases from J; junction bases left unmatched: 2. Germline-derived CDR1 and CDR2 are SQVTM and ANQGSEA. The CDR3 region has the DNA TGCAGCGTTGGGGACAGCGAAGAGACCCAGTACTTC. This encodes CSVGDSEETQYF.

The chain is built from TRBV7-8 and TRBJ1-5, with TRBD1 matching 8 bases. V shed 5 bases and J 0 bases; nucleotides not matched to a gene: 9. This CDR3 spans 17 amino acids. The V gene's germline CDR1 is SGHVS and CDR2 FQNEAQ. Here the CDR3 reads CASSRATGGYSNQPQHF. The CDR3 DNA reads TGTGCCAGCAGCCGAGCAACAGGGGGTTATAGCAATCAGCCCCAGCATTTT. The full variable domain, rest sourced from reference TRBV7-8 and TRBJ1-5, is GAGVSQSPRYKVAKRGQDVALRCDPISGHVSLFWYQQALGQGPEFLTYFQNEAQLDKSGLPSDRFFAERPEGSVSTLKIQRTQQEDSAVYLCASSRATGGYSNQPQHFGDGTRLSIL.

This clone appeared once. The chain combines TRBV10-3 with TRBJ1-2; TRBD1 matches at 9 bases. This CDR3 is 17 amino acids long. The germline V gene has CDR1 ENHRY and CDR2 SYGVKD. V was pared by 4 bases and J by 4 bases, with 13 bases of the junction left unmatched. CDR3 loop: CAISGTGDVLGPYGYTF. CDR3 in DNA: TGTGCCATCAGTGGGACAGGGGATGTTTTAGGCCCCTATGGCTACACCTTC.

The rearrangement joins TRBV14 to TRBJ2-1; maybe TRBD1 (6 bases). Trimming left V 1 base short and J 5 bases short, with 21 bases between. This CDR3 is built from 18 residues. Per the germline V gene, CDR1 is SGHDN and CDR2 is FVKESK. The DNA for the CDR3 is TGTGCCAGCAGCCAAGGGGCTCGTTCAGACAGGAACAACAATGAGCAGTTCTTC. This gives the protein CASSQGARSDRNNNEQFF.

The table lists this clone with a count of one. The chain uses TRBV28 and TRBJ1-2; possible D gene TRBD1, 5 bases. Trimming took off 7 bases at V and 8 bases at J, with 11 bases between the two ends. The CDR3 is 11 amino acids. Germline V CDR1 and CDR2: MDHEN, SYDVKM. The CDR3, as DNA: TGTGCCAGCAATGGGGCGGAGGGCTACACCTTC. It codes for CASNGAEGYTF.

CDR3 in amino acids: CASSSPRSGSFYEQYF. CDR3 nucleotide sequence: TGTGCCAGCAGTAGCCCCCGGAGCGGGAGTTTCTACGAGCAGTACTTC. V gene TRBV28 combines with J gene TRBJ2-7; TRBD2 agrees at 8 bases. V trimming: 5 bases; J trimming: 3 bases; junction bases outside the gene matches: 12. The germline V gene has CDR1 MDHEN and CDR2 SYDVKM. The CDR3 totals 16 residues.

The chain uses TRBV7-8 and TRBJ2-1, with 7 bases lining up with TRBD1. The CDR3 extends over 14 amino acids. The germline CDR1 and CDR2 sequences are SGHVS and FQNEAQ. With 6 bases clipped from V and 0 bases from J, the junction kept 2 bases outside the gene matches. The CDR3 is CASSRQGSYNEQFF. The CDR3 nucleotides are TGTGCCAGCAGTCGACAGGGCTCCTACAATGAGCAGTTCTTC.

V is TRBV6-5 and J is TRBJ1-1; TRBD1 matches 8 bases. The V gene's germline CDR1 is MNHEY and CDR2 SVGAGI. Trimming at V came to 2 bases and at J to 11 bases, leaving 7 bases not matched to a gene. The CDR3 is 13 amino acids. The CDR3 spells CASSYVARGQAFF. The CDR3, as DNA: TGTGCCAGCAGTTACGTGGCCAGGGGGCAGGCTTTCTTT.

This chain uses TRBV5-1 with TRBJ1-4, with unresolved D. Germline V gives CDR1 SGHRS, CDR2 YFSETQ. The CDR3 has 14 amino acids. The V end was cut by 6 bases, the J end by 0 bases, with 9 bases between. The CDR3 protein is CASNPVATNEKLFF. The DNA of the CDR3 is TGCGCCAGCAACCCAGTTGCAACTAATGAAAAACTGTTTTTT.

This clone came up a few times. V and J are TRBV2 and TRBJ1-1, with TRBD1 matching 8 bases. Germline trimming cut 5 bases from V and 5 bases from J; bases unmatched to any gene: 4. CDR1 and CDR2 (germline): SNHLY, FYNNEI. This CDR3 has 13 residues. The CDR3 coding sequence is TGTGCCAGCAGTACAGGGGGATGGACTGAAGCTTTCTTT. The encoded protein is CASSTGGWTEAFF.

This chain joins TRBV5-6 and TRBJ1-2; TRBD1 might be the D (5 bases). The CDR3 sequence is 14 residues long. Germline assignment: CDR1 SGHDT and CDR2 YYEEEE. The V gene lost 1 base and the J gene lost 4 bases, with 11 bases spanning the gap. The CDR3: CASSLQGGIYGYTF. The CDR3 bases are TGTGCCAGCAGCTTGCAGGGTGGGATCTATGGCTACACCTTC.

The chain is built from TRBV6-6 and TRBJ2-7; perhaps TRBD1 as D (6 bases). V was pared by 5 bases and J by 5 bases, with 13 bases between. Looked up from germline, CDR1 is MNHNY and CDR2 is SVGAGI (reference sequence). The CDR3 runs 13 residues. This CDR3 reads CASSKQGPHEQYF. The CDR3 DNA follows: TGTGCCAGCAGTAAACAGGGTCCCCACGAGCAGTACTTC.

The chain recombines TRBV9 with TRBJ2-3; D gene ambiguous. The germline V gene has CDR1 SGDLS and CDR2 YYNGEE. The CDR3 extends over 14 amino acids. Trimming cost V 0 bases and J 2 bases, with 7 bases left between them. In DNA form, the CDR3 reads TGTGCCAGCAGCGTAGCTAGGTCCACAGATACGCAGTATTTT. Translating it yields CASSVARSTDTQYF. The full variable domain, completed using reference TRBV9 and TRBJ2-3, is DSGVTQTPKHLITATGQRVTLRCSPRSGDLSVYWYQQSLDQGLQFLIQYYNGEERAKGNILERFSAQQFPDLHSELNLSSLELGDSALYFCASSVARSTDTQYFGPGTRLTVL.